This T cell receptor (beta chain) stems from a study of beta chain features in type 1 diabetes. Regarding the study as a whole: In all four CD4+ subsets, TCRB CDR3 length was significantly, moderately reduced in type 1 diabetes.

As regards this clone: Its antigen is undetermined.

The authors reverse transcribed all of the isolated RNA, so sequencing captured expressed TCRB transcripts. Method: immunoSEQ multiplex PCR; TCRdb's copy keeps in-frame clones and lacks some. This sample carries roughly 700,000 clones, about an eighth of them seen once, and the ten largest clones take 0.02% to 0.025%. This clonotype originated in a man younger than 35 with type 1 diabetes. The sequenced sample was naive CD4+ T cells from blood.

The CDR3 region has the DNA TGTGCCAGCAGCTTCGGGGTGGGTGGCACAGATACGCAGTATTTT. Protein sequence: CASSFGVGGTDTQYF. J is TRBJ2-3 and V is TRBV7-9; a possible D gene is TRBD2 (5 bases). The germline gives CDR1 SEHNR, CDR2 FQNEAQ (reference sequence). This CDR3 has 15 amino acids. The V gene lost 3 bases and the J gene lost 1 base, with 11 bases spanning the gap.